This TCR beta chain was recorded in a study of memory CD4+ T cells and cytomegalovirus serostatus. The sort gate was single viable CD3+CD4+CD8-CD45RO+ cells for memory CD4+ T cells. Trimming took 7 bases from V and 4 from J, leaving 16 bases between them. The V gene's germline CDR1 is SQVTM and CDR2 ANQGSEA. The CDR3 loop spans 13 amino acids. Profiling relied on immunoSEQ multiplex PCR, and the TCRdb table lists in-frame clones only, not all of them. This table has 55,000 to 65,000 clones, more than 70% appearing once. The chain uses TRBV29-1 and TRBJ2-5; D is unresolved. Source material: memory CD4+ T cells from blood. This sequence was found in an adult in good health and CMV-seronegative. Some clones in this sample may be carry-over from other donors' samples. In DNA, the CDR3 is TGCAGCGCCCTCAGCCTAGGATTAGAGACCCAGTACTTC. Protein sequence: CSALSLGLETQYF.